These 32 T cell receptor beta chains were sequenced from one sample in a study of T cell repertoires in cytomegalovirus infection. MiXCR, run by TCRdb on the reads, gives a single entry per CDR3 protein. This sample yields around 210,000 distinct CDR3 sequences, of which 6% to 8% are seen a single time; under 7.5% belongs to the top ten. Sequencing was carried out using PBMCs. These receptors were taken from a human donor in good health (CMV status not recorded). Some clones in this sample may be carry-over from other donors' samples.

There are many counts of this clonotype. V is TRBV15 and J is TRBJ1-1; no clear D gene. The CDR3 is 13 amino acids. Germline V gene lookup returns CDR1 LNHNV and CDR2 YYDKDF (reference sequence). Between the trimmed V and J ends, which lost 5 bases and 4 bases, there was a span of 11 bases. In DNA form, the CDR3 reads TGTGCCACCAGCGGCGATAGAGGCACTGAAGCTTTCTTT. It yields the protein CATSGDRGTEAFF.

To note about this clonotype: A much larger clone is a single base away; this may be a read error. V is TRBV5-5 and J is TRBJ1-5, with unresolved D. The CDR3 extends over 14 amino acids. Germline V CDR1 and CDR2: SGHKS, YYEKEE (reference sequence). Trimming stripped 2 bases from V and 7 bases from J, with 13 bases between. CDR3 loop: CASSFGRVNQPQHF. CDR3 in DNA: TGTGCCAGCAGCTTCGGGAGGGTAAACCAGCCCCAGCATTTT.

This clonotype was picked up many times. The rearrangement uses TRBV7-2 and TRBJ2-7, with D tentatively TRBD1 (5 bases). This CDR3 has 13 amino acids. The germline gives CDR1 SGHTA, CDR2 FQGNSA. V lost 3 bases to trimming and J lost 3 bases, with 9 bases between them. CDR3 protein: CASSLTDRYEQYF. The CDR3, as DNA: TGTGCCAGCAGCTTGACAGATCGCTACGAGCAGTACTTC.

This clonotype was detected many times. V usage is TRBV7-9 and J usage is TRBJ1-1; D call uncertain. The CDR3 covers 13 residues. Germline V gene data show CDR1 as SEHNR and CDR2 as FQNEAQ (reference sequence). Trimming removed 2 bases from V and 4 bases from J, with 8 bases in between. The CDR3 reads CASSLTLSTEAFF. Written as DNA, the CDR3 is TGTGCCAGCAGCTTAACGTTGTCCACTGAAGCTTTCTTT.

This clonotype was seen only a few times. V usage is TRBV2 and J usage is TRBJ1-4; a possible D gene is TRBD1 (6 bases). V lost 3 bases and J 0 bases, leaving 8 bases between the germline ends. The CDR3 covers 15 residues. CDR1 is SNHLY, CDR2 FYNNEI, per germline. The CDR3 reads CASSDRTATNEKLFF. DNA of the CDR3: TGTGCCAGCAGTGACAGGACAGCAACTAATGAAAAACTGTTTTTT.

There are many counts of this clonotype. J is TRBJ2-5 and V is TRBV25-1; 8 positions match TRBD2. The CDR3 runs 14 residues. The ends lost 6 bases at V and 5 bases at J; junction bases unmatched: 8. Germline V gene lookup returns CDR1 MGHDK and CDR2 SYGVNS. As DNA, the CDR3 is TGTGCCAGCAGCCCGTCGGGGGGGAGGGAGACCCAGTACTTC. Translation gives CASSPSGGRETQYF.

This clonotype came up many times. The chain recombines TRBV12-3 or TRBV12-4 with TRBJ2-3; D might be TRBD1 (5 bases). The ends were cut back, 4 bases at V and 6 bases at J, with 5 bases in the middle. The CDR3 contains 11 residues. CDR3 amino acids: CASSYRDTQYF. The CDR3 bases are TGTGCCAGCAGTTACAGGGATACGCAGTATTTT.

This clonotype came up a few times. The chain combines TRBV28 with TRBJ2-1, with TRBD1 as a possible D gene (8 bases). The V and J ends lost 6 bases and 7 bases respectively, with 16 bases between them. Germline V gene sequence: CDR1 MDHEN, CDR2 SYDVKM. The CDR3 covers 14 residues. The CDR3 DNA sequence: TGTGCCAGCAGGAAAGGACAGGGAGGGAATGAGCAGTTCTTC. Translated, it gives CASRKGQGGNEQFF. The complete variable domain, with remaining parts taken from reference TRBV28 and TRBJ2-1, reads DVKVTQSSRYLVKRTGEKVFLECVQDMDHENMFWYRQDPGLGLRLIYFSYDVKMKEKGDIPEGYSVSREKKERFSLILESASTNQTSMYLCASRKGQGGNEQFFGPGTRLTVL.

This clonotype came up many times. The chain links TRBV12-3 or TRBV12-4 to TRBJ2-7; 9 bases agree with TRBD1. The junction had 3 bases not matched to a gene; V was cut back by 0 bases and J by 3 bases. This CDR3 has 15 amino acids. CDR3 bases: TGTGCCAGCAGTTTAGCGTCGGGACAGGGCTACGAGCAGTACTTC. Its translation is CASSLASGQGYEQYF.

This clonotype has ten or more counts. The V call is TRBV19, the J call TRBJ2-1; D not certain. CDR1 is LNHDA, CDR2 SQIVND, per germline (reference sequence). Trimming removed 3 bases at V and 0 bases at J, with 9 bases between. The CDR3 runs 15 residues. CDR3 sequence (DNA): TGTGCCAGTAGTATCGGTCTGCCCTCCTACAATGAGCAGTTCTTC. It specifies CASSIGLPSYNEQFF.

This clonotype was counted only a few times. The CDR3, as DNA: TGTGCCAGCAGCCAAGATAGAAAAGTTTCTGGGACTTTTTCTGAAGCTTTCTTT. Its translation is CASSQDRKVSGTFSEAFF. V usage is TRBV14 and J usage is TRBJ1-1; TRBD1 is a possible D gene (5 bases). Per germline, CDR1 SGHDN and CDR2 FVKESK. The CDR3 is made up of 18 amino acids. Trimming stripped 0 bases from V and 6 bases from J, with 23 bases between.

This clonotype was counted ten times or more. This chain connects TRBV14 to TRBJ1-6; D perhaps matches TRBD1 (5 bases). V was clipped by 1 base and J by 2 bases, with 9 bases between them. Germline CDR1 SGHDN, CDR2 FVKESK. This CDR3 is built from 16 residues. For the CDR3, the DNA is TGTGCCAGCAGCCAAGCGGGGGTTGCCTATAATTCACCCCTCCACTTT. This encodes CASSQAGVAYNSPLHF.

This clonotype was observed at least ten times. The V call is TRBV7-2, the J call TRBJ2-2, with TRBD2 as a possible D gene (6 bases). Trimming removed 5 bases from V and 7 bases from J, with 17 bases in between. The CDR3 consists of 15 residues. Germline CDR1 reads SGHTA; CDR2 reads FQGNSA. CDR3 coding DNA: TGTGCCAGCAGCCCTCCAGGGTTGGGGGGCGGGGAGCTGTTTTTT. It is translated as CASSPPGLGGGELFF.

A few counts support this clonotype. This chain uses TRBV29-1 with TRBJ1-2, with D possibly being TRBD1 (6 bases). The CDR3 covers 10 residues. V was trimmed by 5 bases and J by 7 bases, leaving 8 bases between them. From germline, CDR1 is SQVTM and CDR2 ANQGSEA. CDR3 residues: CSVPGAGYTF. CDR3 nucleotide sequence: TGCAGCGTTCCAGGGGCTGGCTACACCTTC.

This clonotype was counted many times. CDR3 sequence: CASSLGRAETQYF. In DNA form, the CDR3 reads TGTGCCAGCAGCTTAGGCAGGGCAGAGACCCAGTACTTC. The chain recombines TRBV7-2 with TRBJ2-5, with a possible D match to TRBD1 (5 bases). Trimming stripped 1 base from V and 4 bases from J, with 7 bases between. This CDR3 has 13 residues. The germline V gene encodes CDR1 SGHTA and CDR2 FQGNSA. Together with reference TRBV7-2 and TRBJ2-5, the CDR3 gives the full variable domain: GAGVSQSPSNKVTEKGKDVELRCDPISGHTALYWYRQSLGQGLEFLIYFQGNSAPDKSGLPSDRFSAERTGGSVSTLTIQRTQQEDSAVYLCASSLGRAETQYFGPGTRLLVL.

This clonotype was seen many times. The chain recombines TRBV20-1 with TRBJ2-7, with 14 bases identical to TRBD2. V shed 6 bases, J shed 5 bases, and the junction held 3 bases outside the gene matches. The CDR3 covers 13 residues. Germline CDR1 reads DFQATT; CDR2 reads SNEGSKA (reference sequence). CDR3 nucleotide sequence: TGCAGTGCCGTGGGACTAGCGGGGGACGAGCAGTACTTC. It codes for CSAVGLAGDEQYF.

This clonotype showed up many times. Here the CDR3 DNA reads TGTGCCAGCAGTTTCTGGGGGAGTAGGAACTATGGCTACACCTTC. Its protein is CASSFWGSRNYGYTF. The chain has TRBV27 and TRBJ1-2, with D maybe TRBD1 (5 bases). Germline V gives CDR1 MNHEY, CDR2 SMNVEV (reference sequence). Trimming pared 3 bases from V and 2 bases from J, leaving 13 bases between. The CDR3 is 15 amino acids.

This clonotype has ten or more counts. The chain uses TRBV14 and TRBJ1-6, with D unclear. Germline CDR1 reads SGHDN; CDR2 reads FVKESK. Trimming took 0 bases from V and 11 from J, leaving 8 bases between them. The length of the CDR3 is 13 residues. Here the CDR3 DNA reads TGTGCCAGCAGCCAAGATAGGATCGCACCCCTCCACTTT. Translated: CASSQDRIAPLHF.

This clonotype appeared many times. The J gene is TRBJ2-1, the V gene TRBV2; D unresolved. This CDR3 contains 13 residues. Germline CDR1 and CDR2: SNHLY and FYNNEI. V was pared by 5 bases and J by 6 bases, with 11 bases between. The CDR3 DNA reads as TGTGCCAGCAGTCAGAGAACGATCAATGAGCAGTTCTTC. This gives the protein CASSQRTINEQFF.

A word on this clonotype: The conserved closing phenylalanine or tryptophan is absent in this CDR3, likely reflecting a read error. J is TRBJ1-1 and V is TRBV7-2; 9 positions match TRBD1. Losses at the gene ends were 7 bases for V and 7 bases for J; bases not matched to a gene: 10. The germline CDR1 and CDR2 sequences are SGHTA and FQGNSA. The CDR3 has 14 residues. The DNA of the CDR3 is TGTGCCAGCAACACCACACAGGGGGCCGGTGAAGCTTTCTTG. It translates to CASNTTQGAGEAFL.

This clonotype was observed a handful of times. This chain uses TRBV14 with TRBJ2-2; no clear D gene. The V gene lost 1 base and the J gene lost 5 bases, with 14 bases spanning the gap. This CDR3 has 16 residues. Germline CDR1 reads SGHDN; CDR2 reads FVKESK. This CDR3 is CASSQVGSRLTGELFF. CDR3 DNA: TGTGCCAGCAGCCAAGTAGGCTCCCGCTTGACCGGGGAGCTGTTTTTT.

This clonotype was observed many times. The gene calls are TRBV18 and TRBJ1-5; 7 bases are shared with TRBD1. The germline CDR1 and CDR2 sequences are KGHSH and LQKENI. V lost 8 bases to trimming and J lost 3 bases; unmatched junction nucleotides: 10. This CDR3 contains 15 residues. The CDR3 region has the DNA TGTGCCAGCCAGCCGGGGGGACAGCTCAATCAGCCCCAGCATTTT. Encoded protein: CASQPGGQLNQPQHF.

The chain employs TRBV20-1 and TRBJ2-3; 11 nucleotides agree with TRBD1. Germline lookup yields CDR1 DFQATT and CDR2 SNEGSKA (reference sequence). The CDR3 is made up of 16 amino acids. V was clipped by 0 bases and J by 0 bases; unmatched bases: 2. As DNA, the CDR3 is TGCAGTGCTAGAGACGGGACAGGGGGAAGCACAGATACGCAGTATTTT. This gives the protein CSARDGTGGSTDTQYF.

This clonotype was recorded at least ten times. The V gene is TRBV7-2, the J gene TRBJ1-6, with 8 bases fitting TRBD1. The germline V gene has CDR1 SGHTA and CDR2 FQGNSA. The CDR3 runs 14 residues. V shed 5 bases and J 8 bases; nucleotides not matched to a gene: 5. CDR3 sequence: CASSRDRLDSPLHF. CDR3 sequence (DNA): TGTGCCAGCAGCCGGGACAGGTTGGATTCACCCCTCCACTTT.

The V call is TRBV30, the J call TRBJ2-1, with unresolved D. This CDR3 spans 14 amino acids. With 2 bases removed from V and 7 bases from J, the gap between germline ends came to 15 bases. Germline CDR1 and CDR2: GTSNPN and SVGIG (reference sequence). Here the CDR3 reads CAWSPGPLGNEQFF. The CDR3 DNA reads as TGTGCCTGGAGTCCCGGTCCCTTGGGGAATGAGCAGTTCTTC.

This clonotype was seen ten or more times. The chain has TRBV4-3 and TRBJ1-1; possibly TRBD1 for D (5 bases). The germline CDR1 and CDR2 sequences are LGHNA and YSLEER. The CDR3 consists of 15 residues. The ends were cut back, 0 bases at V and 0 bases at J, with 8 bases in the middle. The CDR3 reads CASSQERQLNTEAFF. CDR3 bases: TGCGCCAGCAGCCAAGAACGACAGCTGAACACTGAAGCTTTCTTT.

This clonotype was recorded many times. V and J are TRBV7-2 and TRBJ1-2; D unclear. Germline-derived CDR1 and CDR2 are SGHTA and FQGNSA. The V gene lost 3 bases and the J gene lost 4 bases, with 6 bases spanning the gap. There are 12 residues in the CDR3. The CDR3 loop reads CASSLSSYGYTF. The DNA for the CDR3 is TGTGCCAGCAGCTTGTCCAGCTATGGCTACACCTTC.

This clonotype was counted many times. The chain combines TRBV4-2 with TRBJ1-4; D unclear. The CDR3 spans 15 residues. CDR1 and CDR2 (germline): LGHNA, YNFKEQ. The V end lost 4 bases, the J end lost 7 bases, and 16 bases lay between the germline ends. The CDR3 DNA reads TGTGCCAGCAGCCTGACTACGAAGCCGGGTGAAAAACTGTTTTTT. Its translation: CASSLTTKPGEKLFF.

This clonotype was picked up many times. This chain links TRBV6-5 with TRBJ2-7; D is perhaps TRBD1 (6 bases). The length of the CDR3 is 14 residues. Germline V gene data show CDR1 as MNHEY and CDR2 as SVGAGI. V was pared by 0 bases and J by 2 bases, with 8 bases between. CDR3 bases: TGTGCCAGCAGTTACTCACGACAGGCCTACGAGCAGTACTTC. It yields the protein CASSYSRQAYEQYF.

The chain uses TRBV6-2 or TRBV6-3 and TRBJ1-5; tentatively, D is TRBD1 (6 bases). The CDR3 runs 14 residues. Germline CDR1 is MNHEY and CDR2 is SVGEGT. V was trimmed by 6 bases and J by 7 bases, leaving 16 bases between them. CDR3 bases: TGTGCCAGCAGCTCAACAGGGTACGGCCAGCCCCAGCATTTT. This codes for CASSSTGYGQPQHF.

This clonotype was observed at least ten times. The J gene is TRBJ2-7, the V gene TRBV28, with TRBD1 matching over 7 bases. This CDR3 comprises 13 residues. Germline CDR1 reads MDHEN; CDR2 reads SYDVKM. CDR3 sequence reads: CATHEGARYEQYF. DNA for the CDR3: TGTGCTACCCACGAGGGGGCAAGGTACGAGCAGTACTTC.

This clonotype was detected ten times or more. This chain joins TRBV4-2 and TRBJ1-1; a weak D match, TRBD1 (5 bases). The CDR3 length is 17 residues. V shed 0 bases and J shed 5 bases, with 19 bases lying between them. Germline loops: CDR1 LGHNA, CDR2 YNFKEQ. The CDR3 reads CASSQDSGEGEGTEAFF. As DNA, the CDR3 is TGTGCCAGCAGCCAAGATAGTGGAGAAGGGGAAGGGACTGAAGCTTTCTTT.